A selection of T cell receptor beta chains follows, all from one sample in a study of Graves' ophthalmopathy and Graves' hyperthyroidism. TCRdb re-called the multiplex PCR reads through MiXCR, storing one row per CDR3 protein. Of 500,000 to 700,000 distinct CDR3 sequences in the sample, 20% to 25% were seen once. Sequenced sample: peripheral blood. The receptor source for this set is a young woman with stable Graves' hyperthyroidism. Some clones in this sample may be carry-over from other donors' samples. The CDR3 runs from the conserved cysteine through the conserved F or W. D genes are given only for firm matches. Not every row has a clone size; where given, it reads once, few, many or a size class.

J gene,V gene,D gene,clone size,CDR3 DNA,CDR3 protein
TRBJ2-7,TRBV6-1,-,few,TGTGCCAGCATGGAGGGGGCCCACGAGCAGTACTTC,CASMEGAHEQYF
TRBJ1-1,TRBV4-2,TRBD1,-,TGTGCCAGCAGCCAAGATGCCCGGGACAGCAAAACGAAGGACACTGAAGCTTTCTTT,CASSQDARDSKTKDTEAFF
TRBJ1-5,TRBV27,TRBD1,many,TGTGCCAGCAGTTGGACAGGCCCAAATAGCAATCAGCCCCAGCATTTT,CASSWTGPNSNQPQHF
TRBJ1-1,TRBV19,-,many,TGTGCCAGTAGTATAGGATGGCCCACTGAAGCTTTCTTT,CASSIGWPTEAFF
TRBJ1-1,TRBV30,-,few,TGTGCCTGGGCCAGGGTTGACGCTTTCTTT,CAWARVDAFF
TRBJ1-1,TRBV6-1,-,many,TGTGCCAGCTCAAGGACTGAAGCTTTCTTT,CASSRTEAFF
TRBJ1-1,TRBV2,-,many,TGTGCCAGCAGGATCTGGGGGGCTGGGAACACTGAAGCTTTCTTT,CASRIWGAGNTEAFF
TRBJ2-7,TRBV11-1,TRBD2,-,TGTGCCAGCAGCGCTAGCGGGAGGGGCTCCTACGAGCAGTACTTC,CASSASGRGSYEQYF
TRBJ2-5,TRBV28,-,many,TGTGCCAGCAGTTTGGAGGCAGTGGGGTACCAAGAGACCCAGTACTTC,CASSLEAVGYQETQYF
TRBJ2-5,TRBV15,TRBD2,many,TGTGCCACCAGCAGAGATCGGGGCCGCGGGAGGGCCGTCCCGATTCAAGAGACCCAGTACTTC,CATSRDRGRGRAVPIQETQYF
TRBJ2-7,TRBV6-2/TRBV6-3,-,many,TGTGCCAGCAGTTACGGCCGGTCCCAGCAGTACTTC,CASSYGRSQQYF
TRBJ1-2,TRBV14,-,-,TGTGCCAGCAGCCAACATCGTGGTGGGGGGGGGGAAAGCTATGGCTACACCTTC,CASSQHRGGGGESYGYTF
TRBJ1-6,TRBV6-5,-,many,TGTGCCAGCAGTCTGACAGGCTATAATTCACCCCTCCACTTT,CASSLTGYNSPLHF
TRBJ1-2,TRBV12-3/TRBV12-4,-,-,TGTGCCAGCAGTTTCGCCGGACAGCGCTACACCTTC,CASSFAGQRYTF
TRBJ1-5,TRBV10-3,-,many,TGTGCCATCAGACCGGACCATGGAGGGAAAACCCAGCATTTT,CAIRPDHGGKTQHF
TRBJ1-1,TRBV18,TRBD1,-,TGTGCCAGCTCACCGATGACAGGGCGGGGGAACACTGAAGCTTTCTTT,CASSPMTGRGNTEAFF
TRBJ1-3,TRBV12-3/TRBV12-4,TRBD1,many,TGTGCCAGCAGGGCACCGGGACAGGATGGAAACACCATATATTTT,CASRAPGQDGNTIYF
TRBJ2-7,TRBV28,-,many,TGTGCCAGCAGTTTTCGAGGGGCCGGCTCCTACGAGCAGTACTTC,CASSFRGAGSYEQYF
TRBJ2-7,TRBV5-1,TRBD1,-,TGCGCCAGCAACTCGGCCGGGACAGGGGGCAGGTACGAGCAGTACTTC,CASNSAGTGGRYEQYF
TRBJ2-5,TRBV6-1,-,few,TGTGCCAGCAGTGAAGGCGCTAGCAGACAAGAAACCCAGTACTTC,CASSEGASRQETQYF
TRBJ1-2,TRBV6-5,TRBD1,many,TGTGCCAGCGATCCGGGACAGAACTATGGCTACACCTTC,CASDPGQNYGYTF
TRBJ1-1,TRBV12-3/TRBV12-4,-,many,TGTGCCAGCAGTTCCTCAGACCGGAACACTGAAGCTTTCTTT,CASSSSDRNTEAFF
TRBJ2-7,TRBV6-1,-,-,TGTGCCAGCACCGAGGGAGATTACGAGCAGTACTTC,CASTEGDYEQYF
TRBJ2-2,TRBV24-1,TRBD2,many,TGTGCCACCAGTGATAGGCTAGCGGAATGGAACACCGGGGAGCTGTTTTTT,CATSDRLAEWNTGELFF
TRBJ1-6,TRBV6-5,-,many,TGTGCCAGCCGTTCGGCACTTAATAATTCACCCCTCCACTTT,CASRSALNNSPLHF
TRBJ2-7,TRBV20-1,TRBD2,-,TGCAGTGCTAGAGCGGGGGGGGCAGGCGACGAGCAGTACTTC,CSARAGGAGDEQYF
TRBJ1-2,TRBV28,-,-,TGTGCCAGCTCATGGGAACTGAGGGGCTACACCTTC,CASSWELRGYTF
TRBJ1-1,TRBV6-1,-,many,TGTGCCAGCAGCCAAGCTCGGACGTCTGAAGCTTTCTTT,CASSQARTSEAFF
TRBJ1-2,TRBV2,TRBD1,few,TGTGCCAGCAGTGATAATCCGTACGGGACAGGTGAAATCTATGGCTACACCTTC,CASSDNPYGTGEIYGYTF
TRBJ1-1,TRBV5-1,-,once,TGCGCCAGCAGCTTGGCTCCCCCAAGCACTGAAGCTTTCTTT,CASSLAPPSTEAFF
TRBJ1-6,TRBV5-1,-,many,TGCGCCAGCAGTGGCGGAGACAGTCTTAATTCACCCCTCCACTTT,CASSGGDSLNSPLHF
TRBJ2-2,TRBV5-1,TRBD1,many,TGCGCCAGCAGCTTCGACAGGGGGTCCGGGGAGCTGTTTTTT,CASSFDRGSGELFF
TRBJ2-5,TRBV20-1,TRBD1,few,TGCAGTGCTAGAGCCCTATCTGACAGGGTCGAGGGAGAGACCCAGTACTTC,CSARALSDRVEGETQYF
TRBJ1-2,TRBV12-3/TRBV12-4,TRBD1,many,TGTGCCAGCAGTCCCGGACAGGCTCCCTATGGCTACACCTTC,CASSPGQAPYGYTF
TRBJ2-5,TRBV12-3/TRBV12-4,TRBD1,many,TGTGCCAGCAGTTTAGGGGACAGGGTAGGGGAGACCCAGTACTTC,CASSLGDRVGETQYF
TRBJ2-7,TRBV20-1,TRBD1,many,TGCAGTGCTAGAGATTGGGCAGGGGGCAACGAGCAGTACTTC,CSARDWAGGNEQYF
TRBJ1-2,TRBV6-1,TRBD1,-,TGTGCCAGCAGGAACCTCGCAGGGGGAGACTATGGCTACACCTTC,CASRNLAGGDYGYTF
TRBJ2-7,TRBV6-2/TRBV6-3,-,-,TGTGCCAGCAGTTTATATCCGAGAAGTACCTACGAGCAGTACTTC,CASSLYPRSTYEQYF
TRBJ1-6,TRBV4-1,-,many,TGCGCCAGCAGCCGCCTTGGTGGGTATAATTCACCCCTCCACTTT,CASSRLGGYNSPLHF
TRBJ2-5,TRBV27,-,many,TGTGCCAGCAGTACCTCCCGCATCCAAGAGACCCAGTACTTC,CASSTSRIQETQYF
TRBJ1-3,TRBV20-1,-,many,TGCAGTGCTAAGACGAGCTCTGGAAACACCATATATTTT,CSAKTSSGNTIYF
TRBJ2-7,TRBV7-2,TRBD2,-,TGTGCCAGCAGCTTGCGGACTAGCGGGAGGAAAACCGGCTCCTACGAGCAGTACTTC,CASSLRTSGRKTGSYEQYF
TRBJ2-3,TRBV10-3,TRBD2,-,TGTGCCATCATGCGGGGGGGCAGCTCAGATACGCAGTATTTT,CAIMRGGSSDTQYF
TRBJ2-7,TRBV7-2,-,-,TGTGCCAGCAGCCCCCTGGGGCAGTACTACGAGCAGTACTTC,CASSPLGQYYEQYF
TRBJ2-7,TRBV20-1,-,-,TGCAGTGCTAGGGAGAGCGTCAGGGATTACGAGCAGTACTTC,CSARESVRDYEQYF
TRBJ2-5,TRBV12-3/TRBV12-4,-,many,TGTGCCAGCATCTGGGATCTCCAAGAGACCCAGTACTTC,CASIWDLQETQYF
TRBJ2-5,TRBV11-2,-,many,TGTGCCAGCAGCCCGCCTTGGAGACCCCTAAAGACCCCCAAAGAGACCCAGTACTTC,CASSPPWRPLKTPKETQYF
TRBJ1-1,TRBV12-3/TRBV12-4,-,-,TGTGCCAGCAGCGGGAGGGAGATAGCAGCTTTCTTT,CASSGREIAAFF
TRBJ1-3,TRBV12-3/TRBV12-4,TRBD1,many,TGTGCCAGCTGCCGGGACAGGGCTGGAAACACCATATATTTT,CASCRDRAGNTIYF
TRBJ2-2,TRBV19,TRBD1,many,TGTGCCAGCAGGATGGGGCAGGGGGAGACCGGGGAGCTGTTTTTT,CASRMGQGETGELFF
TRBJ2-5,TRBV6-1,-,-,TGTGCCACTACCTCGGGGGTAGAGACCCAGTACTTC,CATTSGVETQYF
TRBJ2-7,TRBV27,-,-,TGTGCCAGCACTACCTATGGGTCCTACGAGCAGTACTTC,CASTTYGSYEQYF